This paragraph covers one TCR beta chain sequence. The assay was immunoSEQ multiplex PCR, and TCRdb's table has in-frame clones only and misses some. The sample contains under 750,000 clones, 72% of which appear only once. Germline V CDR1 and CDR2: SNHLY, FYNNEI. There are 16 residues in the CDR3. The trim removed 4 bases at V and 11 bases at J, leaving 18 bases unmatched. The sample originates from a study of shared clonotypes between healthy human individuals. This receptor was identified in a woman aged 25 to 39 in good health. The V gene is TRBV2, the J gene TRBJ1-1; 8 positions agree with TRBD1. Sequencing was performed on memory CD4+ T cells sorted from blood. Subset denoted: CD45RA-negative fraction. The CDR3 DNA reads as TGTGCCAGCAGTGGCCCGACCAGGGGGCAGTCGAGTGGGGCTTTCTTT. Translated, it gives CASSGPTRGQSSGAFF. Using reference TRBV2 and TRBJ1-1 for the parts outside the CDR3, the full variable domain is EPEVTQTPSHQVTQMGQEVILRCVPISNHLYFYWYRQILGQKVEFLVSFYNNEISEKSEIFDDQFSVERPDGSNFTLKIRSTKLEDSAMYFCASSGPTRGQSSGAFFGQGTRLTVV.